This T cell receptor (beta chain) was documented in a study of blood T cell repertoires in COVID-19. Study context: Material from acute and convalescent COVID-19 was sourced from the United States, Italy and Spain. Sources were T cells, B-cell-depleted T cells, or PBMCs; the material itself was cDNA or gDNA.

How the authors handled the data: Reference gene primer amplification gave nucleated cell count estimates. This table comes from immunoSEQ multiplex PCR, and its TCRdb copy is limited to in-frame clones, with some not included. The V and J calls and the clone size are those of that table, but D and trimming were determined from the DNA. The sample records some 160,000 clones, roughly 80% being singletons. CDR3 length: 14 amino acids. V gave up 4 bases and J gave up 6 bases; unmatched junction bases: 9. Germline CDR1 and CDR2: SGHAT and FQNNGV. This sequence originates from a human donor in a cohort sampled during active COVID-19. The gene calls are TRBV11-2 and TRBJ2-7, with 7 bases matching TRBD2. The sample consisted of peripheral blood. Here the CDR3 reads CASSSSRLALEQYF. The DNA for the CDR3 is TGTGCCAGCAGCTCAAGCAGACTAGCCCTCGAGCAGTACTTC.